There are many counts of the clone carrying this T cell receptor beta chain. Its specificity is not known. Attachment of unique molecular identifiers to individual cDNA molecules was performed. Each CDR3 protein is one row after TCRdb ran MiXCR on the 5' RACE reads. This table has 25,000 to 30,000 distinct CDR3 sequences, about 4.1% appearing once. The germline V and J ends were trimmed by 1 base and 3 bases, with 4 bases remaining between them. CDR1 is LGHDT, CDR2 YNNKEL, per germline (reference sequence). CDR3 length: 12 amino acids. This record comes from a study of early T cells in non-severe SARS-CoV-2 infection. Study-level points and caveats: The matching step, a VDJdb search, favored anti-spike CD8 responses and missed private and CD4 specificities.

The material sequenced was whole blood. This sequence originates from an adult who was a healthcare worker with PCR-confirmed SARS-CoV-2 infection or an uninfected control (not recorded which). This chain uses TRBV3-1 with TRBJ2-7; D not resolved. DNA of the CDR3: TGTGCCAGCAGCCAAGCCGACTACGAGCAGTACTTC. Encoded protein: CASSQADYEQYF.